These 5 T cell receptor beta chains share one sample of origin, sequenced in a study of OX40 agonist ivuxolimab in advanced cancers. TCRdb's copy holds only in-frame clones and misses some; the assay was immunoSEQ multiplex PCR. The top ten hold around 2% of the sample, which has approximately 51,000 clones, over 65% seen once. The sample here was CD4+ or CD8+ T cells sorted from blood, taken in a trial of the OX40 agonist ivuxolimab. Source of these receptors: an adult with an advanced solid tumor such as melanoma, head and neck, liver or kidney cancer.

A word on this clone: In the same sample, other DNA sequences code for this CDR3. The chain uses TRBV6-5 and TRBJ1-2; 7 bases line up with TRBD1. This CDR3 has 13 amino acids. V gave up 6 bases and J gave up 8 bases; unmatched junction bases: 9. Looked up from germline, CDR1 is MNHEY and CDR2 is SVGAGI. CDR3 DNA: TGTGCCAGCAGCCCAGGGGGAGGCGGCGGCTACACCTTC. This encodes CASSPGGGGGYTF.

Here the CDR3 reads CASSLVQGQPQHF. In DNA, the CDR3 is TGTGCCAGCAGCTTAGTGCAGGGTCAGCCCCAGCATTTT. V gene TRBV7-9 combines with J gene TRBJ1-5; D might be TRBD1 (5 bases). Germline-derived CDR1 and CDR2 are SEHNR and FQNEAQ (reference sequence). V shed 1 base and J shed 6 bases, with 7 bases lying between them. This CDR3 contains 13 residues.

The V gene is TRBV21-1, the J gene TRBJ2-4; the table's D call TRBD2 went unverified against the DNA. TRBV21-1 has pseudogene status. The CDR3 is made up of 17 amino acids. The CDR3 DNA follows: TGTGCCAGCCGAGCGGGAGGAGAAGAGTATGCCAAAAACATTCAGTACTTC. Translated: CASRAGGEEYAKNIQYF.

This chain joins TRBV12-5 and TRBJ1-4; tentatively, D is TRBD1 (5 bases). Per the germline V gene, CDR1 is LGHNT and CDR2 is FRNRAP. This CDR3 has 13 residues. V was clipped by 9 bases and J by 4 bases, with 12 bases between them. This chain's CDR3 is CASSTEINEKLFF. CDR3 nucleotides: TGTGCTAGCTCGACAGAAATTAATGAAAAACTGTTTTTT. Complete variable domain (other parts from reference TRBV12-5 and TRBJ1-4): DARVTQTPRHKVTEMGQEVTMRCQPILGHNTVFWYRQTMMQGLELLAYFRNRAPLDDSGMPKDRFSAEMPDATLATLKIQPSEPRDSAVYFCASSTEINEKLFFGSGTQLSVL.

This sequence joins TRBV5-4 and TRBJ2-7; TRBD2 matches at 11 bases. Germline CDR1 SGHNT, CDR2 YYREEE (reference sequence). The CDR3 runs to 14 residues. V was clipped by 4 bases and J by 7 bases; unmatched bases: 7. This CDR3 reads CASSRSGRAFEQYF. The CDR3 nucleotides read TGTGCCAGCAGCCGTAGCGGGAGGGCGTTTGAGCAGTACTTC.